This TCR beta chain was captured by sequencing in a study of T cell responses to AZD1222 COVID-19 vaccine. About this clone itself: Its antigen is unidentified.

This CDR3 region has 14 residues. Germline CDR1 and CDR2: LGHNA and YSLEER. V was trimmed by 0 bases and J by 5 bases, leaving 9 bases between them. Libraries were prepared by immunoSEQ multiplex PCR; TCRdb keeps only in-frame clonotypes and omits some of them. The table shows about 120,000 clones, with about nine tenths occurring only once. Findings and limits, study-wide: Females made up more of the donors, who were largely white British, and clonal diversity may have come out too low. Only a handful of AZD1222 recipients, roughly six in all, had baseline seropositivity. Repertoire sampling occurred only after the peak T cell response.

The sequence was collected from an adult in good health. The gene calls are TRBV4-3 and TRBJ2-3; no reliable D call. The specimen was peripheral blood, collected on day 0 of MenACWY control vaccination. The CDR3 DNA reads TGCGCCAGCAGCCAAGATGGGTCTAAAGATACGCAGTATTTT. Translated, it gives CASSQDGSKDTQYF.